The 31 T cell receptor beta chains reported below all come from one sample, sequenced in a study of T cell responses to AZD1222 COVID-19 vaccine (dated by TCRdb to about 2021). Library preparation was by the immunoSEQ multiplex PCR assay. The clones in this table, taken by TCRdb from immuneACCESS, are in-frame only. Not every clone is retained; where verified, under half of the shortfall comes from an unresolved V gene, and the cause of the rest is unknown. The sample table contains 140,000 to 150,000 clones; only one count was recorded for roughly nine tenths of them. The ten most abundant clones make up around 3.8% of the sample. The time point label, as the study defines it: about 28 days (+/-7) after the second vaccine dose. The specimen comprised peripheral blood, sampled 28 days after the second AZD1222 dose. Every receptor here comes from an adult who received the AZD1222 COVID-19 vaccine.

This sequence joins TRBV15 and TRBJ2-1, with a possible D match to TRBD2 (5 bases). The V end was cut by 4 bases, the J end by 6 bases, with 16 bases between. Germline loops: CDR1 LNHNV, CDR2 YYDKDF (reference sequence). The CDR3 is 15 amino acids. The CDR3 nucleotides read TGTGCCACCAGCACCCGCCTAGCCGACGGCAATGAGCAGTTCTTC. Encoded protein: CATSTRLADGNEQFF.

The rearrangement joins TRBV19 to TRBJ2-1; tentative D call: TRBD2 (6 bases). CDR1 is LNHDA and CDR2 is SQIVND in the germline V gene (reference sequence). This CDR3 is 14 amino acids long. With 10 bases removed from V and 4 bases from J, the gap between germline ends came to 17 bases. DNA of the CDR3: TGTGCCATTTCTCCTGGCGGGGCATACAATGAGCAGTTCTTC. This encodes CAISPGGAYNEQFF.

This rearrangement joins TRBV18 to TRBJ2-2; D is undetermined. This CDR3 is built from 12 residues. Germline V gene lookup returns CDR1 KGHSH and CDR2 LQKENI. Trimming took 4 bases from V and 3 from J, leaving 3 bases between them. The CDR3 protein is CASSLDTGELFF. The CDR3 nucleotides read TGTGCCAGCTCACTAGACACCGGGGAGCTGTTTTTT.

The CDR3 here is CASSLPGSSTDTQYF. CDR3 nucleotides: TGTGCCAGCTCACTCCCGGGATCTAGCACAGATACGCAGTATTTT. The J gene is TRBJ2-3, the V gene TRBV18, with D perhaps matching TRBD2 (5 bases). Germline V gene lookup returns CDR1 KGHSH and CDR2 LQKENI. V shed 4 bases and J shed 0 bases, with 11 bases lying between them. CDR3 length equals 15 residues. Variable domain in full (rest from reference TRBV18 and TRBJ2-3): NAGVMQNPRHLVRRRGQEARLRCSPMKGHSHVYWYRQLPEEGLKFMVYLQKENIIDESGMPKERFSAEFPKEGPSILRIQQVVRGDSAAYFCASSLPGSSTDTQYFGPGTRLTVL.

The V gene is TRBV7-8, the J gene TRBJ1-5; possible D gene TRBD1, 5 bases. CDR1 is SGHVS, CDR2 FQNEAQ, per germline. The germline V and J ends were trimmed by 1 base and 0 bases, with 7 bases remaining between them. The CDR3 has 15 amino acids. The CDR3 nucleotides read TGTGCCAGCAGCTTAGGGGACGGTAGCAATCAGCCCCAGCATTTT. As protein: CASSLGDGSNQPQHF.

The chain carries TRBV7-2 and TRBJ2-7; TRBD2 is a possible D gene (5 bases). Germline CDR1 and CDR2: SGHTA and FQGNSA. Trimming took off 0 bases at V and 3 bases at J, with 18 bases between the two ends. This CDR3 comprises 17 residues. DNA of the CDR3: TGTGCCAGCAGCTTAGCGGCAATTGGGAACCGGGGCTACGAGCAGTACTTC. Its translation is CASSLAAIGNRGYEQYF.

The V gene is TRBV7-3, the J gene TRBJ2-1; 8 nucleotides line up with TRBD2. The CDR3 has 15 amino acids. V dropped 0 bases and J dropped 5; count of bases not matched to a gene: 3. Germline CDR1 is SGHTA and CDR2 is FQGTGA. CDR3 amino acids: CASSLTVAGNNEQFF. The DNA of the CDR3 is TGTGCCAGCAGCTTAACGGTAGCGGGGAACAATGAGCAGTTCTTC. Drawing the rest from reference TRBV7-3 and TRBJ2-1, the complete variable domain is GAGVSQTPSNKVTEKGKYVELRCDPISGHTALYWYRQSLGQGPEFLIYFQGTGAADDSGLPNDRFFAVRPEGSVSTLKIQRTERGDSAVYLCASSLTVAGNNEQFFGPGTRLTVL.

The chain has TRBV25-1 and TRBJ1-1; D remains unclear. Trimming removed 2 bases at V and 5 bases at J, with 9 bases between. The CDR3 runs to 13 residues. CDR1 MGHDK and CDR2 SYGVNS come from the germline V gene. In nucleotides, the CDR3 is TGTGCCAGCAGTGAAGTAGGGCTTACTGAAGCTTTCTTT. Protein sequence: CASSEVGLTEAFF.

The genes are TRBV3-1 (or the pseudogene TRBV3-2) and TRBJ2-7; D is perhaps TRBD1 (7 bases). V lost 0 bases, J lost 0 bases, and 15 bases lay in between. This CDR3 is built from 17 residues. Germline CDR1 LGHDT, CDR2 YNNKEL (reference sequence). Here the CDR3 DNA reads TGTGCCAGCAGCCAAGATATAGCAGGGGGGCTCTCCTACGAGCAGTACTTC. It encodes CASSQDIAGGLSYEQYF.

The CDR3 nucleotides read TGTGCCAGCAGCTTTTACAGGGGACCCAACACTGAAGCTTTCTTT. Translating gives CASSFYRGPNTEAFF. The chain joins TRBV7-9 to TRBJ1-1, with TRBD1 matching 7 bases. Germline V gives CDR1 SEHNR, CDR2 FQNEAQ (reference sequence). The CDR3 contains 15 residues. The V and J ends lost 3 bases and 2 bases, in that order; junction bases with no gene match: 6.

The chain combines TRBV27 with TRBJ2-1, with D hard to call. Germline lookup yields CDR1 MNHEY and CDR2 SMNVEV (reference sequence). This CDR3 has 14 amino acids. V lost 8 bases, J lost 5 bases, and 16 bases lay in between. This CDR3 is CASRERRPHNEQFF. CDR3 DNA sequence: TGTGCCAGCCGAGAGCGTCGACCCCACAATGAGCAGTTCTTC.

This rearrangement joins TRBV15 to TRBJ2-3; D not resolved. Trimming cost V 2 bases and J 5 bases, with 20 bases left between them. CDR1 is LNHNV and CDR2 is YYDKDF in the germline V gene (reference sequence). This CDR3 spans 17 amino acids. The CDR3 protein is CATSRSPVAPPVDTQYF. For the CDR3, the DNA is TGTGCCACCAGCAGATCACCAGTAGCTCCCCCGGTAGATACGCAGTATTTT.

The V gene is TRBV10-3, the J gene TRBJ2-3; D is ambiguous. Germline values: CDR1 ENHRY, CDR2 SYGVKD. CDR3 length equals 15 residues. Trimming took off 0 bases at V and 3 bases at J, with 10 bases between the two ends. The CDR3 nucleotides are TGTGCCATCAGTGAGTCCTCAGACGAGACAGATACGCAGTATTTT. Its protein is CAISESSDETDTQYF.

V gene TRBV7-2 combines with J gene TRBJ1-1; D might be TRBD1 (6 bases). The V end was cut by 1 base, the J end by 5 bases, with 17 bases between. CDR3 length equals 16 residues. Germline CDR1 reads SGHTA; CDR2 reads FQGNSA. CDR3 amino acids: CASSLVGGRGLTEAFF. DNA for the CDR3: TGTGCCAGCAGCTTAGTAGGAGGCAGGGGATTAACTGAAGCTTTCTTT.

The CDR3 coding sequence is TGCGCCAGCAGCTTGTTCAGGGGAGGAGGATATGGCTACACCTTC. It is translated as CASSLFRGGGYGYTF. The chain carries TRBV5-1 and TRBJ1-2; weak D call: TRBD1 (6 bases). V lost 1 base and J 5 bases, leaving 15 bases between the germline ends. The CDR3 contains 15 residues. The V gene's germline CDR1 is SGHRS and CDR2 YFSETQ.

This chain joins TRBV7-2 and TRBJ2-2, with D tentatively TRBD1 (5 bases). Germline-derived CDR1 and CDR2 are SGHTA and FQGNSA. The V end was cut by 0 bases, the J end by 3 bases, with 14 bases between. CDR3 length equals 17 residues. CDR3 loop: CASSLATVDVDTGELFF. The CDR3 nucleotides are TGTGCCAGCAGCTTAGCGACAGTGGATGTGGACACCGGGGAGCTGTTTTTT. Full variable domain (rest looked up from reference TRBV7-2 and TRBJ2-2): GAGVSQSPSNKVTEKGKDVELRCDPISGHTALYWYRQSLGQGLEFLIYFQGNSAPDKSGLPSDRFSAERTGGSVSTLTIQRTQQEDSAVYLCASSLATVDVDTGELFFGEGSRLTVL.

V and J are TRBV19 and TRBJ1-2, with a possible D match to TRBD1 (6 bases). Trimming cost V 6 bases and J 7 bases, with 24 bases left between them. The germline CDR1 and CDR2 sequences are LNHDA and SQIVND (reference sequence). The CDR3 extends over 16 amino acids. The CDR3 sequence: CASSNDRRLGSGGYTF. In nucleotides, the CDR3 is TGTGCCAGTAGCAATGACAGGCGCCTAGGTTCTGGTGGCTACACCTTC.

This rearrangement joins TRBV7-2 to TRBJ2-2; tentative D call: TRBD2 (5 bases). Germline V gene sequence: CDR1 SGHTA, CDR2 FQGNSA. With 2 bases removed from V and 1 base from J, the gap between germline ends came to 8 bases. The CDR3 totals 15 residues. Here the CDR3 DNA reads TGTGCCAGCAGCTTACGCGGGTGGAACACCGGGGAGCTGTTTTTT. Amino acids: CASSLRGWNTGELFF.

The chain links TRBV27 to TRBJ2-7, with 13 bases fitting TRBD2. The germline V gene has CDR1 MNHEY and CDR2 SMNVEV (reference sequence). V lost 6 bases and J lost 2; bases outside the gene matches: 13. This CDR3 comprises 18 residues. CDR3 DNA: TGTGCCAGCAGCAGGGGCCAGGGACTAGCGGGGTCGACCTACGAGCAGTACTTC. Its protein product is CASSRGQGLAGSTYEQYF.

The chain recombines TRBV10-3 with TRBJ2-7; 7 nucleotides agree with TRBD1. Germline values: CDR1 ENHRY, CDR2 SYGVKD. The CDR3 loop spans 15 amino acids. V was clipped by 6 bases and J by 4 bases; unmatched bases: 12. DNA of the CDR3: TGTGCCATCAGCAATAATCCGGGACAGATTTACGAGCAGTACTTC. This sequence encodes CAISNNPGQIYEQYF.

This chain joins TRBV15 and TRBJ2-1; the match to TRBD2 covers 12 bases. The CDR3 length is 14 residues. CDR1 is LNHNV, CDR2 YYDKDF, per germline (reference sequence). The junction had 2 bases not matched to a gene; V was cut back by 5 bases and J by 6 bases. The CDR3 here is CATSWTSGVNEQFF. Here the CDR3 DNA reads TGTGCCACCAGCTGGACTAGCGGGGTCAATGAGCAGTTCTTC.

The chain has TRBV6-2 or TRBV6-3 and TRBJ2-5, with TRBD2 matching 8 bases. Trimming took 4 bases from V and 5 from J; bases not matched to a gene: 9. The germline gives CDR1 MNHEY, CDR2 SVGEGT. The CDR3 sequence is 15 residues long. The CDR3 is CASSSKREREETQYF. The CDR3 coding sequence is TGTGCCAGCAGTTCCAAGCGGGAGCGGGAGGAGACCCAGTACTTC.

The V call is TRBV7-9, the J call TRBJ2-1, with TRBD2 matching over 14 bases. J lost 1 base, V lost 5 bases, and 4 bases had no gene match. The length of the CDR3 is 17 residues. The V gene's germline CDR1 is SEHNR and CDR2 FQNEAQ (reference sequence). Written as DNA, the CDR3 is TGTGCCAGCAGCGGACGGACTAGCGGGAGGTCCTACAATGAGCAGTTCTTC. It codes for CASSGRTSGRSYNEQFF.

The chain joins TRBV14 to TRBJ1-5; possibly TRBD1 for D (6 bases). The CDR3 is 14 residues long. The V gene's germline CDR1 is SGHDN and CDR2 FVKESK. Trimming removed 1 base at V and 6 bases at J, with 10 bases between. CDR3 residues: CASSQVGRGQPQHF. The CDR3 DNA sequence: TGTGCCAGCAGCCAAGTGGGCAGGGGTCAGCCCCAGCATTTT.

The chain recombines TRBV30 with TRBJ1-6, with 8 bases aligning to TRBD1. The germline V gene has CDR1 GTSNPN and CDR2 SVGIG (reference sequence). CDR3 length equals 14 residues. V was pared by 4 bases and J by 10 bases, with 9 bases of the junction left unmatched. CDR3 in DNA: TGTGCCTGGAATGAGGACAGGGTAAACTCACCCCTCCACTTT. It codes for CAWNEDRVNSPLHF.

The V call is TRBV9, the J call TRBJ2-1, with 8 bases fitting TRBD1. This CDR3 is 17 amino acids long. The J segment lost 0 bases and the V segment lost 3 bases, leaving 8 bases of the junction unmatched. Germline V gene sequence: CDR1 SGDLS, CDR2 YYNGEE. In DNA, the CDR3 is TGTGCCAGCAGCGCAGAGCCCGGGACAGGCTCCTACAATGAGCAGTTCTTC. It specifies CASSAEPGTGSYNEQFF.

The chain links TRBV7-9 to TRBJ1-4; 7 nucleotides match TRBD1. Germline assignment: CDR1 SEHNR and CDR2 FQNEAQ (reference sequence). The CDR3 covers 14 residues. The junction had 7 bases not matched to a gene; V was cut back by 5 bases and J by 7 bases. CDR3 DNA: TGTGCCAGCAGCCTAGGGGGACAGCTTGAAAAACTGTTTTTT. This gives the protein CASSLGGQLEKLFF. The complete variable domain, with remaining parts taken from reference TRBV7-9 and TRBJ1-4, reads DTGVSQNPRHKITKRGQNVTFRCDPISEHNRLYWYRQTLGQGPEFLTYFQNEAQLEKSRLLSDRFSAERPKGSFSTLEIQRTEQGDSAMYLCASSLGGQLEKLFFGSGTQLSVL.

The genes are TRBV21-1 and TRBJ1-3. TRBV21-1 is shown as a pseudogene. This CDR3 is built from 14 residues. The CDR3 region is CASSRALGQSSGYF. Here the CDR3 DNA reads TGTGCCAGCAGCCGAGCATTGGGACAAAGTAGCGGGTATTTT.

Turning to this clone: Other nucleotide sequences in the sample specify the same CDR3. This sequence joins TRBV9 and TRBJ1-1; D call uncertain. The CDR3 totals 12 residues. Germline lookup yields CDR1 SGDLS and CDR2 YYNGEE. Trimming removed 0 bases at V and 7 bases at J, with 7 bases between. This CDR3 is CASSVGGDEAFF. The CDR3 DNA is TGTGCCAGCAGCGTAGGGGGAGATGAAGCTTTCTTT. The variable domain in full, completed from reference TRBV9 and TRBJ1-1, reads DSGVTQTPKHLITATGQRVTLRCSPRSGDLSVYWYQQSLDQGLQFLIQYYNGEERAKGNILERFSAQQFPDLHSELNLSSLELGDSALYFCASSVGGDEAFFGQGTRLTVV.

The chain joins TRBV27 to TRBJ1-3, with D unresolved. The V end lost 5 bases, the J end lost 0 bases, and 14 bases lay between the germline ends. Germline CDR1 and CDR2: MNHEY and SMNVEV (reference sequence). This CDR3 region has 16 residues. The CDR3 DNA follows: TGTGCCAGCAGTACGTACCCCCCCAGCTCTGGAAACACCATATATTTT. Encoded protein: CASSTYPPSSGNTIYF.

In its sample, this clone was seen a few times. The J gene is TRBJ1-1, the V gene TRBV2; no clear D gene. Germline CDR1 is SNHLY and CDR2 is FYNNEI. V was clipped by 6 bases and J by 7 bases, with 12 bases between them. This CDR3 region has 12 residues. The CDR3 here is CASSNMRSEAFF. The DNA of the CDR3 is TGTGCCAGCAGCAACATGAGGAGTGAAGCTTTCTTT.